What follows is one T cell receptor beta chain and its context. What it binds is not known. Germline V gives CDR1 ENHRY, CDR2 SYGVKD. There are 12 residues in the CDR3. The ends were cut back, 3 bases at V and 12 bases at J, with 12 bases in the middle. The donors were all Caucasian adults (living in Nashville, Tennessee). The data originate from a study of shared clonotypes between healthy human individuals. Study at large: CD4 naive cells filled three plates per donor, CD4 memory three, CD8 naive two and CD8 memory one. Study observations and caveats: Donor scarcity curtailed the genetic and exposure-history diversity represented herein.

Genomic DNA belonging to each subset was distributed in equal measure over several immunoSEQ plates. Only in-frame clones appear in the TCRdb table, and some are missing; sequencing was by immunoSEQ multiplex PCR. The repertoire consists of a few million clones, with 80% to 95% occurring once and the leading ten covering 0.35% to 0.45%. Sequenced material: naive CD4+ T cells from PBMCs. Subset given: CD45RA+ positively selected. The source of this sequence is a man younger than 35 in good health. Some clones in this sample may be carry-over from other donors' samples. The V call is TRBV10-3, the J call TRBJ2-1; D remains unclear. CDR3 region: CAISEGAALQFF. The CDR3 DNA follows: TGTGCCATCAGTGAAGGTGCGGCTTTGCAGTTCTTC.